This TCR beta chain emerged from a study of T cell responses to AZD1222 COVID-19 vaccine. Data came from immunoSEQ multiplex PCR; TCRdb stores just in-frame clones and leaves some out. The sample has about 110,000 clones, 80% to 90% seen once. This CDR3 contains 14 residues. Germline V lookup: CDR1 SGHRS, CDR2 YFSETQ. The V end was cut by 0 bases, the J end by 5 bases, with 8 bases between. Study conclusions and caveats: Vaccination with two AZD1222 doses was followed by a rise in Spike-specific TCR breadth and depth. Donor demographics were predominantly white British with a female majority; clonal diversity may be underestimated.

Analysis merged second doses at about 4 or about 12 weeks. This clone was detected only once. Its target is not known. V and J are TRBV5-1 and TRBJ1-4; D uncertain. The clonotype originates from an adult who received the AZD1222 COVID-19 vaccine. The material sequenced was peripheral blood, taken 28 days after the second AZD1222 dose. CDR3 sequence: CASSLVPGNEKLFF. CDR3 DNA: TGCGCCAGCAGCTTGGTGCCAGGAAATGAAAAACTGTTTTTT.